These 20 T cell receptor beta chains originate from one sample sequenced in a study of T cells in Graves' hyperthyroidism and ophthalmopathy. Using RNA transcripts as the source, TCR beta CDR3 regions were amplified. When the TCR CDR3 underwent first-round RT-PCR, the HTBI primer set was used. TCRdb reprocessed the multiplex PCR reads with MiXCR, giving one entry per CDR3 protein. Among a few hundred thousand distinct CDR3 sequences, just over 45% were seen once, and the ten largest hold around 7.7%. Sequencing was carried out using peripheral blood or thyroid tissue (not recorded which). The receptors were gathered from a woman aged 18-29 years with Graves' hyperthyroidism.

The chain uses TRBV20-1 and TRBJ2-7, with 13 bases fitting TRBD2. The germline V gene has CDR1 DFQATT and CDR2 SNEGSKA (reference sequence). The CDR3 is made up of 13 amino acids. V lost 6 bases and J lost 6; bases outside the gene matches: 5. This CDR3 is CSAPTSGRSEQYF. In DNA form, the CDR3 reads TGCAGTGCACCGACTAGCGGGAGGTCCGAGCAGTACTTC.

The table lists this clonotype with many counts. The V gene is TRBV10-3, the J gene TRBJ1-2, with D possibly matching TRBD1 (6 bases). CDR1 and CDR2 from the germline V gene are ENHRY and SYGVKD. Trimming took off 3 bases at V and 3 bases at J, with 11 bases between the two ends. This CDR3 is 14 amino acids long. CDR3 bases: TGTGCCATCAGTGACCCAGGGGATGACTATGGCTACACCTTC. This codes for CAISDPGDDYGYTF.

This clonotype appeared many times. V is TRBV19 and J is TRBJ1-4; D possibly corresponds to TRBD1 (5 bases). The CDR3 spans 15 residues. The V and J ends lost 8 bases and 0 bases respectively, with 13 bases between them. Germline values: CDR1 LNHDA, CDR2 SQIVND (reference sequence). CDR3 DNA: TGTGCCAGTGGGACGAGGGGAGCAACTAATGAAAAACTGTTTTTT. This gives the protein CASGTRGATNEKLFF.

In its sample, this clonotype was seen many times. The chain joins TRBV12-3 or TRBV12-4 to TRBJ2-7, with 10 bases lining up with TRBD2. The CDR3 consists of 13 residues. J lost 3 bases, V lost 10 bases, and 6 bases had no gene match. The CDR3 sequence is CATSGSDGYEQYF. The DNA for the CDR3 is TGTGCCACTAGCGGGAGTGATGGCTACGAGCAGTACTTC.

This clonotype was observed at least ten times. The gene calls are TRBV12-3 or TRBV12-4 and TRBJ1-5; D is uncertain. The length of the CDR3 is 15 residues. V was trimmed by 4 bases and J by 0 bases, leaving 10 bases between them. The CDR3 loop reads CASSSNGYSNQPQHF. In DNA form, the CDR3 reads TGTGCCAGCAGTTCGAACGGCTATAGCAATCAGCCCCAGCATTTT.

V gene TRBV7-9 combines with J gene TRBJ2-7; possibly TRBD2 for D (8 bases). The germline gives CDR1 SEHNR, CDR2 FQNEAQ (reference sequence). This CDR3 comprises 15 residues. The V and J ends lost 2 bases and 4 bases respectively, with 15 bases between them. The chain's CDR3 is CASSLIAGQKYEQYF. DNA for the CDR3: TGTGCCAGCAGCTTAATAGCGGGACAGAAATACGAGCAGTACTTC.

The chain carries TRBV5-4 and TRBJ2-7; possible D gene TRBD2, 6 bases. There are 14 residues in the CDR3. The V gene lost 4 bases and the J gene lost 5 bases, with 16 bases spanning the gap. Germline V lookup: CDR1 SGHNT, CDR2 YYREEE (reference sequence). This CDR3 is CASSISEGFHEQYF. The CDR3 nucleotides are TGTGCCAGCAGCATATCGGAGGGTTTCCACGAGCAGTACTTC. The entire variable domain, with the rest obtained from reference TRBV5-4 and TRBJ2-7, is as follows: ETGVTQSPTHLIKTRGQQVTLRCSSQSGHNTVSWYQQALGQGPQFIFQYYREEENGRGNFPPRFSGLQFPNYSSELNVNALELDDSALYLCASSISEGFHEQYFGPGTRLTVT.

This clonotype showed up many times. The V and J genes are TRBV12-3 or TRBV12-4 and TRBJ1-6, with a tentative D call TRBD1 (6 bases). This CDR3 has 15 residues. V was trimmed by 2 bases and J by 10 bases, leaving 15 bases between them. The CDR3 loop reads CASSLSGAPGSPLHF. The CDR3 DNA follows: TGTGCCAGCAGTTTATCGGGGGCGCCAGGATCACCCCTCCACTTT.

This clonotype was seen ten or more times. The chain combines TRBV29-1 with TRBJ2-7; 9 bases fit TRBD1. J lost 3 bases, V lost 4 bases, and 7 bases had no gene match. The length of the CDR3 is 14 residues. Germline CDR1 reads SQVTM; CDR2 reads ANQGSEA. CDR3: CSVVGLTGGYEQYF. CDR3 DNA sequence: TGCAGCGTTGTCGGACTGACAGGGGGCTACGAGCAGTACTTC.

V usage is TRBV5-1 and J usage is TRBJ1-1; maybe TRBD1 (5 bases). The V end lost 0 bases, the J end lost 6 bases, and 12 bases lay between the germline ends. There are 14 residues in the CDR3. Germline V lookup: CDR1 SGHRS, CDR2 YFSETQ. The CDR3 spells CASSLDGAPAEAFF. Here the CDR3 DNA reads TGCGCCAGCAGCTTGGATGGGGCCCCGGCTGAAGCTTTCTTT.

This clonotype was found a few times. The CDR3: CASSLSRAPSYEQYF. For the CDR3, the DNA is TGTGCCAGCAGTTTGTCACGGGCTCCATCCTACGAGCAGTACTTC. The rearrangement joins TRBV7-9 to TRBJ2-7, with D unresolved. This CDR3 region has 15 residues. Germline V gene sequence: CDR1 SEHNR, CDR2 FQNEAQ (reference sequence). V lost 6 bases and J 1 base, leaving 16 bases between the germline ends.

In its sample, this clonotype was seen many times. The chain combines TRBV24-1 with TRBJ2-2; possibly TRBD1 for D (5 bases). V lost 7 bases and J lost 1, with 6 bases in between. Germline loops: CDR1 KGHDR, CDR2 SFDVKD. This CDR3 is built from 13 residues. The chain's CDR3 is CATRTENTGELFF. The CDR3 DNA is TGTGCCACCAGGACAGAGAACACCGGGGAGCTGTTTTTT.

On this clonotype: One junction end disagrees with the germline gene, perhaps due to a read error. The chain employs TRBV5-6 and TRBJ1-1; 11 nucleotides align to TRBD1. The germline gives CDR1 SGHDT, CDR2 YYEEEE. The CDR3 sequence is 16 residues long. The CDR3 sequence: CAGSFLVGTGGTEAFF. In DNA form, the CDR3 reads TGTGCCGGCAGCTTCTTAGTGGGGACAGGGGGGACTGAAGCTTTCTTT.

This chain uses TRBV30 with TRBJ2-7, with D maybe TRBD2 (6 bases). Germline CDR1 reads GTSNPN; CDR2 reads SVGIG (reference sequence). This CDR3 region has 14 residues. Trimming pared 3 bases from V and 0 bases from J, leaving 12 bases between. The CDR3 coding sequence is TGTGCCTGGAGAGGCCTCGGGGGCTCCTACGAGCAGTACTTC. Its translation is CAWRGLGGSYEQYF.

V usage is TRBV19 and J usage is TRBJ1-5; D ambiguous. The germline V gene encodes CDR1 LNHDA and CDR2 SQIVND (reference sequence). V was pared by 7 bases and J by 7 bases, with 17 bases between. There are 14 residues in the CDR3. The CDR3 loop is CASTNYGLGQPQHF. The CDR3 region has the DNA TGTGCCAGTACTAATTATGGGCTGGGCCAGCCCCAGCATTTT.

This clonotype was seen many times. The V call is TRBV9, the J call TRBJ2-5; TRBD2 matches 7 bases. In germline, CDR1 is SGDLS, CDR2 YYNGEE. Unmatched junction bases numbered 10, after V lost 4 bases and J lost 4 bases. CDR3 size: 15 residues. The CDR3 here is CASSFRAGFGETQYF. CDR3 bases: TGTGCCAGCAGCTTCCGAGCGGGATTCGGAGAGACCCAGTACTTC.

The chain links TRBV20-1 to TRBJ1-1, with no clear D. The germline V and J ends were trimmed by 3 bases and 1 base, with 9 bases remaining between them. Germline V CDR1 and CDR2: DFQATT, SNEGSKA (reference sequence). This CDR3 is 13 amino acids long. Here the CDR3 reads CSASQWSNTEAFF. The DNA for the CDR3 is TGCAGTGCTAGCCAGTGGTCGAACACTGAAGCTTTCTTT.

This clonotype has ten or more counts. The CDR3 here is CASSPPRQILSNTEAFF. The CDR3 bases are TGTGCCAGCAGCCCACCCCGCCAGATCTTATCGAACACTGAAGCTTTCTTT. V and J are TRBV11-3 and TRBJ1-1; D ambiguous. Looked up from germline, CDR1 is SGHNT and CDR2 is YENEEA. Deletions cut 5 bases from V and 1 base from J, with 20 bases between. CDR3 length: 17 residues.

This clonotype has at least ten counts. The chain carries TRBV7-8 and TRBJ1-1, with 7 bases fitting TRBD1. The CDR3 covers 15 residues. V dropped 0 bases and J dropped 0; count of bases not matched to a gene: 1. Germline-derived CDR1 and CDR2 are SGHVS and FQNEAQ. Here the CDR3 DNA reads TGTGCCAGCAGCTTAGCGGACAGGCTGAACACTGAAGCTTTCTTT. It is translated as CASSLADRLNTEAFF. The entire variable domain, with the rest obtained from reference TRBV7-8 and TRBJ1-1, is as follows: GAGVSQSPRYKVAKRGQDVALRCDPISGHVSLFWYQQALGQGPEFLTYFQNEAQLDKSGLPSDRFFAERPEGSVSTLKIQRTQQEDSAVYLCASSLADRLNTEAFFGQGTRLTVV.

With respect to this clonotype: A much larger clonotype is one base distant, so this may be a read error. V and J are TRBV5-4 and TRBJ1-2; D is unclear. The CDR3 has 14 residues. Germline V gene data show CDR1 as SGHNT and CDR2 as YYREEE (reference sequence). CDR3 loop: CASNLIGSRLGYTF. DNA for the CDR3: TGTGCCAGCAACTTGATAGGCAGCCGCTTAGGCTACACCTTC.